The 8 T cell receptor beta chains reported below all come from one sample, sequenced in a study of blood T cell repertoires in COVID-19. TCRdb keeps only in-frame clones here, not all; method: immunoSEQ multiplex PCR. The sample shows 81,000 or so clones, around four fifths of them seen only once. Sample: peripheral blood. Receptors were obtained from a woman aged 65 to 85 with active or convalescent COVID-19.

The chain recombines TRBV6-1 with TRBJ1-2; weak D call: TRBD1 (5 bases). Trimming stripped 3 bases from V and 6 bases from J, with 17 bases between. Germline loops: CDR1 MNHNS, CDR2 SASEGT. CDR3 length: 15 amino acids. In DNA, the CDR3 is TGTGCCAGCAGTGACAGGGTGCTTCTAGGAGATGGCTACACCTTC. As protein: CASSDRVLLGDGYTF.

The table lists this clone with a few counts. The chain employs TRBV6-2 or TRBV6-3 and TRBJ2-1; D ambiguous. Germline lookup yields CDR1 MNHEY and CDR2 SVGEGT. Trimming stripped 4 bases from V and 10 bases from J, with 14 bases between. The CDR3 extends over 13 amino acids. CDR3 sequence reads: CASSLQRTSEQFF. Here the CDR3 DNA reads TGTGCCAGCAGTTTGCAACGAACGAGCGAGCAGTTCTTC.

This chain's CDR3 is CASSWGTDTGELFF. The DNA for the CDR3 is TGTGCCAGCAGTTGGGGGACAGACACCGGGGAGCTGTTTTTT. J is TRBJ2-2 and V is TRBV6-5; TRBD1 aligns across 7 bases. This CDR3 has 14 residues. Germline V gene lookup returns CDR1 MNHEY and CDR2 SVGAGI. J gave up 3 bases and V 4 bases, and 2 bases lay outside the gene matches.

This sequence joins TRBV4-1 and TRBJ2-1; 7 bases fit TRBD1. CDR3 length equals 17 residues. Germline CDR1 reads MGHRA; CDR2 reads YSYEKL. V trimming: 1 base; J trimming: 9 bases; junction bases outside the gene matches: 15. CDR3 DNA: TGCGCCAGCAGCCAAGTGTCGGTAGGGGGCAAAGGAAGTGAGCAGTTCTTC. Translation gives CASSQVSVGGKGSEQFF.

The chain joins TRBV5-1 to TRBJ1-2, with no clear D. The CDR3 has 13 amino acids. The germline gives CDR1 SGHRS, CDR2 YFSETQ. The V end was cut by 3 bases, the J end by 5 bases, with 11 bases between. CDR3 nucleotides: TGCGCCAGCAGCTCGGAAAACTATTATGGCTACACCTTC. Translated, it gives CASSSENYYGYTF. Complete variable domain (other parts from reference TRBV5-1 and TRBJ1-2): KAGVTQTPRYLIKTRGQQVTLSCSPISGHRSVSWYQQTPGQGLQFLFEYFSETQRNKGNFPGRFSGRQFSNSRSEMNVSTLELGDSALYLCASSSENYYGYTFGSGTRLTVV.

The CDR3 DNA follows: TGTGCCAGCAGTTTAGGAGGGGCTACCCAGTACTTC. This gives the protein CASSLGGATQYF. V is TRBV28 and J is TRBJ2-5; weak D call: TRBD2 (6 bases). This CDR3 is 12 amino acids long. CDR1 and CDR2 from the germline V gene are MDHEN and SYDVKM. With 2 bases removed from V and 8 bases from J, the gap between germline ends came to 9 bases. Using reference TRBV28 and TRBJ2-5 for the parts outside the CDR3, the full variable domain is DVKVTQSSRYLVKRTGEKVFLECVQDMDHENMFWYRQDPGLGLRLIYFSYDVKMKEKGDIPEGYSVSREKKERFSLILESASTNQTSMYLCASSLGGATQYFGPGTRLLVL.

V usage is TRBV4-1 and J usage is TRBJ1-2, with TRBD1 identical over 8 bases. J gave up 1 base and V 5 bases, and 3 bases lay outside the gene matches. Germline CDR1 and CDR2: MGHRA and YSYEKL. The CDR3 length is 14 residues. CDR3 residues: CASSGQGGNYGYTF. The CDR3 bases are TGCGCCAGCAGCGGACAGGGAGGTAACTATGGCTACACCTTC.

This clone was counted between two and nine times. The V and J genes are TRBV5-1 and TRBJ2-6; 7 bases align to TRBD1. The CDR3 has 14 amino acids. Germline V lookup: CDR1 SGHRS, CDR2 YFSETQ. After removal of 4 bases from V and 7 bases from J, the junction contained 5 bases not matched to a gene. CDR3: CASSKTGVANVLTF. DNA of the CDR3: TGCGCCAGCAGCAAAACAGGGGTAGCCAACGTCCTGACTTTC.